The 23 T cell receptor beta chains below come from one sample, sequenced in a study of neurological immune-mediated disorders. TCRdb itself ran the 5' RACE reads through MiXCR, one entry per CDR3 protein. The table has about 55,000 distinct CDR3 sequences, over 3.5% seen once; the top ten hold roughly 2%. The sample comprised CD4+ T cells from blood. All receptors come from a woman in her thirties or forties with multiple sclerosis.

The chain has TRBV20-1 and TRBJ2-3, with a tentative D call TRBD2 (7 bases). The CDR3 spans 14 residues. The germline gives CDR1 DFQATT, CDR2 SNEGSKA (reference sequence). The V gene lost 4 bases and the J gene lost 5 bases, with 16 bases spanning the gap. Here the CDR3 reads CSAIGGGAIDTQYF. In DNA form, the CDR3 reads TGCAGTGCTATTGGAGGGGGGGCCATAGATACGCAGTATTTT.

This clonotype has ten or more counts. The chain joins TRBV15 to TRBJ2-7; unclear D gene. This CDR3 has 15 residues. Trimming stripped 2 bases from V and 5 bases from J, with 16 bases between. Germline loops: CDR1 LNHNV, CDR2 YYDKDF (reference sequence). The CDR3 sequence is CATSRSNSVADEQYF. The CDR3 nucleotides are TGTGCCACCAGCAGATCAAACTCTGTGGCCGACGAGCAGTACTTC.

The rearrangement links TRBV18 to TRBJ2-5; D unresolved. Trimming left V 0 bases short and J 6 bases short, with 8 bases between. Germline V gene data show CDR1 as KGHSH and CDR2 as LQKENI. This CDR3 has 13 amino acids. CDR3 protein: CASSPPSLKTQYF. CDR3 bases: TGTGCCAGCTCACCACCCTCACTGAAGACCCAGTACTTC.

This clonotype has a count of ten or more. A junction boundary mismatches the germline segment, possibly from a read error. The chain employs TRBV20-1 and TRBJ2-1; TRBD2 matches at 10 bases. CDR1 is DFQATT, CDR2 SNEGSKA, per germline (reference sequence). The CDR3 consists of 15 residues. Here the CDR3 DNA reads TGCAGTGCTCAGCCGCCGGGGCCCAGACTAGCGGGCAGCCACTTC. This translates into CSAQPPGPRLAGSHF.

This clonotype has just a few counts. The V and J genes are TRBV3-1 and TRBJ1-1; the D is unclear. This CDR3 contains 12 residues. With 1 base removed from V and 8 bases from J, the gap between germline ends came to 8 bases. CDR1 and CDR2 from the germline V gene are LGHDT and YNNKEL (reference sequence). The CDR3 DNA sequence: TGTGCCAGCAGCCAAGCGAGGTCCGAAGCTTTCTTT. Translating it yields CASSQARSEAFF.

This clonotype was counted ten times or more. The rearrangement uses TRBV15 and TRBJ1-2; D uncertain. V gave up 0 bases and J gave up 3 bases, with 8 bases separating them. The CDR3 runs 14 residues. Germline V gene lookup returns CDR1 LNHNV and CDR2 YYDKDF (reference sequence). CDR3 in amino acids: CATSRDKTHYGYTF. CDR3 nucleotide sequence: TGTGCCACCAGCAGAGACAAGACCCACTATGGCTACACCTTC.

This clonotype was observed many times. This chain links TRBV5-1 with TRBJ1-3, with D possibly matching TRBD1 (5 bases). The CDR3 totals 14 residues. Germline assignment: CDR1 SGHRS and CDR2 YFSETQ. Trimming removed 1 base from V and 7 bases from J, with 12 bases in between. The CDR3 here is CASSLFGAKNTIYF. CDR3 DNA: TGCGCCAGCAGCTTGTTTGGGGCGAAGAACACCATATATTTT.

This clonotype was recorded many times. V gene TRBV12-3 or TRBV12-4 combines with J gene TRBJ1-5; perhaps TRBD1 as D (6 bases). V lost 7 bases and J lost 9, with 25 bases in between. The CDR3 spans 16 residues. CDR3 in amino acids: CASTLSETGLGSPQHF. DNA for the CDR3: TGTGCCAGCACCTTATCCGAAACAGGGCTCGGTTCGCCCCAGCATTTT.

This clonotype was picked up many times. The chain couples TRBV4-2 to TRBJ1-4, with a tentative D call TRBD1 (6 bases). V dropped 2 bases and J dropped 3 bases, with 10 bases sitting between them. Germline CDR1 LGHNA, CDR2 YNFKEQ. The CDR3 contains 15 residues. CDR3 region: CASSQPGDANEKLFF. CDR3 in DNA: TGTGCCAGCAGCCAACCAGGGGATGCTAATGAAAAACTGTTTTTT.

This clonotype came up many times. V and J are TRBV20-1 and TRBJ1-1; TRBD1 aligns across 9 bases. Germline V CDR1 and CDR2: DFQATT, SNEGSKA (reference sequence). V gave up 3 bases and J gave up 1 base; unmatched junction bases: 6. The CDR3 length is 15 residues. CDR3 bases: TGCAGTGCTAGGGACAGGGGTCCCTGGAACACTGAAGCTTTCTTT. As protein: CSARDRGPWNTEAFF.

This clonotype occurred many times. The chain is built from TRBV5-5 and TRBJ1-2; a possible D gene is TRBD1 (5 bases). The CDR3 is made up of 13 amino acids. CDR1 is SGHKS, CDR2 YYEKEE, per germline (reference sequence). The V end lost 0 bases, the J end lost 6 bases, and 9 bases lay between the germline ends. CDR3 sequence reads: CASSLARQNGYTF. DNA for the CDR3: TGTGCCAGCAGCTTGGCCAGACAGAATGGCTACACCTTC.

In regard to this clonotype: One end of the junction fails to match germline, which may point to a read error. As DNA, the CDR3 is TGTGTCAGTACCCCCAGCGGGAATGAAAAACTGTTTTTT. Protein: CVSTPSGNEKLFF. The chain carries TRBV19 and TRBJ1-4; no clear D gene. This CDR3 is built from 13 residues. The germline V gene encodes CDR1 LNHDA and CDR2 SQIVND (reference sequence).

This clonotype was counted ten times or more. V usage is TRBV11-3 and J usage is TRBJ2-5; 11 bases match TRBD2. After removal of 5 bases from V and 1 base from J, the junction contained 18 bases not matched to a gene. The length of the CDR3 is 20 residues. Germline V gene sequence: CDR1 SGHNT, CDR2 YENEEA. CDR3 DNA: TGTGCCAGCAGCCCCGACCGTTATAGCGGGGGGGCCCTTTCCCAAGAGACCCAGTACTTC. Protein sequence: CASSPDRYSGGALSQETQYF.

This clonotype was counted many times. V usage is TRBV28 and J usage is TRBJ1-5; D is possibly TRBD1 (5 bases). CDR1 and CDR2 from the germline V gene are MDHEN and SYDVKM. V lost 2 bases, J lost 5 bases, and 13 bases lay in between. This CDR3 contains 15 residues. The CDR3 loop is CASSLGGAEDQPQHF. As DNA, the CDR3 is TGTGCCAGCAGTTTAGGAGGGGCCGAGGATCAGCCCCAGCATTTT. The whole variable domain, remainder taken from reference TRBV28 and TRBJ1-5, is DVKVTQSSRYLVKRTGEKVFLECVQDMDHENMFWYRQDPGLGLRLIYFSYDVKMKEKGDIPEGYSVSREKKERFSLILESASTNQTSMYLCASSLGGAEDQPQHFGDGTRLSIL.

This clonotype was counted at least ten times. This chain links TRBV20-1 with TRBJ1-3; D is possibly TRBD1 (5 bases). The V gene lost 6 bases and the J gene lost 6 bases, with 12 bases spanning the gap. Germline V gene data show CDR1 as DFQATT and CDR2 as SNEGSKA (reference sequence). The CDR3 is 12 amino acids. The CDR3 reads CSAWDGINTIYF. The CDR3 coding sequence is TGCAGTGCCTGGGACGGAATAAACACCATATATTTT.

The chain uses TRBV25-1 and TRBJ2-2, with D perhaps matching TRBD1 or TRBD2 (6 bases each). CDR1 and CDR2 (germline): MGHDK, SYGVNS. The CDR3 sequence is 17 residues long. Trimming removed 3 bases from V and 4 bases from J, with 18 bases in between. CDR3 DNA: TGTGCCAGCAGTGAGTTTGGCGTACAGGGAGGCACCGGGGAGCTGTTTTTT. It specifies CASSEFGVQGGTGELFF.

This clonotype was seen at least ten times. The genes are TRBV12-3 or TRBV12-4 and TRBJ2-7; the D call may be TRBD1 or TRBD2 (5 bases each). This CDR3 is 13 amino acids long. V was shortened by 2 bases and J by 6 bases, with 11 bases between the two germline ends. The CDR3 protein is CASSLTRGGEQYF. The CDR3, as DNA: TGTGCCAGCAGTTTAACCCGGGGCGGCGAGCAGTACTTC.

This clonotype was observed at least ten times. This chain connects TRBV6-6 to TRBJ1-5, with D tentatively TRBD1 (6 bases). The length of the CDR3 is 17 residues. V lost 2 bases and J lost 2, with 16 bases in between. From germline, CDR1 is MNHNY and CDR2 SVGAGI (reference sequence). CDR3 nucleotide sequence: TGTGCCAGCAGTTACACCAGGAAACAGGGAGGCAATCAGCCCCAGCATTTT. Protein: CASSYTRKQGGNQPQHF.

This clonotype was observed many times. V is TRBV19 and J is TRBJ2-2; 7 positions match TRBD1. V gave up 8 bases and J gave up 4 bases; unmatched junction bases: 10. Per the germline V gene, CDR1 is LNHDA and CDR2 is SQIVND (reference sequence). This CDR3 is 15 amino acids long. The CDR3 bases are TGTGCCAGTGGGACAGACCCAGCCTTCACCGGGGAGCTGTTTTTT. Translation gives CASGTDPAFTGELFF.

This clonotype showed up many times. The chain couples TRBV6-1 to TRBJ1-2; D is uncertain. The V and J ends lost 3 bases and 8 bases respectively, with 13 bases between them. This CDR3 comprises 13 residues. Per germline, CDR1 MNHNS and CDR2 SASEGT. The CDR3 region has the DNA TGTGCCAGCAGTGACTCTGGGGTCGGGGGCTACACCTTC. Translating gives CASSDSGVGGYTF.

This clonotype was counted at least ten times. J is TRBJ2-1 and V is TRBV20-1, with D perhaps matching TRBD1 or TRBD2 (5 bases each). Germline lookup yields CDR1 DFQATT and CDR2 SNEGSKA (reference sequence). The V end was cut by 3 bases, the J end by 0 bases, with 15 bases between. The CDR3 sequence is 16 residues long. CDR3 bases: TGCAGTGCTAGGTTGGGCTCGGGGACCTCCTACAATGAGCAGTTCTTC. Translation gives CSARLGSGTSYNEQFF.

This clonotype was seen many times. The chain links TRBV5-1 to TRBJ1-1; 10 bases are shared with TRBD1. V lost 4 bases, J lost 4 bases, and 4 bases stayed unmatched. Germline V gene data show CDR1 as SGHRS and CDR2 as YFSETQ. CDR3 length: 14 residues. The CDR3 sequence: CASSPWDRGTEAFF. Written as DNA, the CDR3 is TGCGCCAGCAGCCCTTGGGACAGGGGCACTGAAGCTTTCTTT.

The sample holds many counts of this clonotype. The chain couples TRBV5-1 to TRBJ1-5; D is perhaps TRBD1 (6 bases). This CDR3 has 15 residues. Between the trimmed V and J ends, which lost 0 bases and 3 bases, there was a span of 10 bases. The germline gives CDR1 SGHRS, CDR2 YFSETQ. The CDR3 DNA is TGCGCCAGCAGCTTGGCGGGACACATCAATCAGCCCCAGCATTTT. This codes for CASSLAGHINQPQHF.